This entry lists 7 T cell receptor beta chains sequenced from one sample in a study of blood T cell repertoires in COVID-19 (dated by TCRdb to the early 2020s). Receptors were amplified or captured by the immunoSEQ multiplex PCR assay. TCRdb mirrors the immuneACCESS table, restricted to in-frame sequences. Some clones are absent from its copies; in checked studies, under half trace to an unresolved V gene, and the reason for the others is unknown. The sample data list about 50,000 clones, and about four fifths of these were observed just once. The ten largest clones capture around 5.2% of the sample. Sequencing used peripheral blood. The source is a human donor in a cohort sampled during active COVID-19.

This chain joins TRBV7-2 and TRBJ1-1; 12 bases are shared with TRBD1. The CDR3 spans 17 residues. CDR1 is SGHTA and CDR2 is FQGNSA in the germline V gene. V was clipped by 3 bases and J by 4 bases; unmatched bases: 9. This CDR3 is CASSLGQGAVISTEAFF. In DNA form, the CDR3 reads TGTGCCAGCAGCTTGGGACAGGGGGCAGTAATTAGCACTGAAGCTTTCTTT.

This chain uses TRBV15 with TRBJ2-7; no reliable D call. This CDR3 contains 13 residues. V was shortened by 3 bases and J by 1 base, with 7 bases between the two germline ends. Germline V gives CDR1 LNHNV, CDR2 YYDKDF (reference sequence). The CDR3 sequence is CATSSRASYEQYF. Written as DNA, the CDR3 is TGTGCCACCAGCAGCCGTGCGTCCTACGAGCAGTACTTC.

This chain joins TRBV15 and TRBJ1-2; D may be TRBD1 (5 bases). The germline CDR1 and CDR2 sequences are LNHNV and YYDKDF (reference sequence). The CDR3 runs 15 residues. V dropped 1 base and J dropped 4 bases, with 13 bases sitting between them. In nucleotides, the CDR3 is TGTGCCACCAGCAGAGGGGGGGGACTGAGCTATGGCTACACCTTC. Protein sequence: CATSRGGGLSYGYTF. Full variable domain (rest looked up from reference TRBV15 and TRBJ1-2): DAMVIQNPRYQVTQFGKPVTLSCSQTLNHNVMYWYQQKSSQAPKLLFHYYDKDFNNEADTPDNFQSRRPNTSFCFLDIRSPGLGDTAMYLCATSRGGGLSYGYTFGSGTRLTVV.

The chain has TRBV6-5 and TRBJ1-1; TRBD1 matches 7 bases. Germline V gene data show CDR1 as MNHEY and CDR2 as SVGAGI. V lost 6 bases to trimming and J lost 1 base; unmatched junction nucleotides: 2. The CDR3 is 13 amino acids. In DNA form, the CDR3 reads TGTGCCAGCAGGAGGACAGGGAACACTGAAGCTTTCTTT. Its protein is CASRRTGNTEAFF.

This clone was counted once. The rearrangement links TRBV12-5 to TRBJ2-6, with 7 positions matching TRBD1. The CDR3 has 21 amino acids. J lost 0 bases, V lost 0 bases, and 14 bases had no gene match. Germline CDR1 and CDR2: LGHNT and FRNRAP. This CDR3 reads CASGLVLIGQVFDSGANVLTF. CDR3 DNA: TGTGCTAGTGGTTTGGTATTAATCGGACAGGTCTTTGACTCTGGGGCCAACGTCCTGACTTTC.

This chain links TRBV5-1 with TRBJ2-3; D unclear. The ends were cut back, 2 bases at V and 6 bases at J, with 4 bases in the middle. The CDR3 covers 11 residues. Looked up from germline, CDR1 is SGHRS and CDR2 is YFSETQ. The DNA of the CDR3 is TGCGCCAGCAGCTTCGGGGATACGCAGTATTTT. Protein sequence: CASSFGDTQYF.

The gene calls are TRBV18 and TRBJ1-6; a weak D match, TRBD1 (5 bases). The ends were cut back, 1 base at V and 7 bases at J, with 8 bases in the middle. This CDR3 is 14 amino acids long. Germline V gene data show CDR1 as KGHSH and CDR2 as LQKENI. DNA of the CDR3: TGTGCCAGCTCACCACAGCCAGGGAATTCACCCCTCCACTTT. Translating it yields CASSPQPGNSPLHF.